One sample yielded the 28 T cell receptor beta chains listed below, sequenced in a study of T cell responses to AZD1222 COVID-19 vaccine. Using immunoSEQ multiplex PCR, the repertoire was profiled, and TCRdb retains in-frame clones only, with some absent. The top ten clones hold approximately 2% of a sample with some 140,000 clones, more than 85% of them seen once. Sequences were derived from peripheral blood, sampled 28 days after the second AZD1222 dose. All receptors come from an adult who received the AZD1222 COVID-19 vaccine.

This clone turned up a few times. The chain uses TRBV21-1 and TRBJ2-2; the DNA was not compared with TRBD1, the D call given in the table. TRBV21-1 is noted as a pseudogene. CDR3 length equals 18 residues. DNA for the CDR3: TGTGCCAGCAGCAAAGGGGGACCGACAGGGGGGAACACCGGGGAGCTGTTTTTT. This sequence encodes CASSKGGPTGGNTGELFF.

Comment on this clone: The same CDR3 arises from other DNA sequences in this sample as well. The V call is TRBV11-3, the J call TRBJ1-1; D uncertain. The CDR3 is made up of 12 amino acids. The V gene's germline CDR1 is SGHNT and CDR2 YENEEA. V dropped 5 bases and J dropped 5 bases, with 9 bases sitting between them. CDR3 coding DNA: TGTGCCAGCAGCCCGGGAGGGACTGAAGCTTTCTTT. This encodes CASSPGGTEAFF.

The J gene is TRBJ1-1, the V gene TRBV7-9; D is uncertain. The CDR3 consists of 11 residues. Germline V gene lookup returns CDR1 SEHNR and CDR2 FQNEAQ (reference sequence). V was cut by 8 bases and J by 5 bases, with 9 bases left in between. CDR3 bases: TGTGCCAGCCGGGCCAATACTGAAGCTTTCTTT. The encoded protein is CASRANTEAFF.

The genes are TRBV19 and TRBJ1-4; perhaps TRBD1 as D (5 bases). This CDR3 region has 14 residues. V lost 7 bases and J 6 bases, leaving 15 bases between the germline ends. Germline V gene data show CDR1 as LNHDA and CDR2 as SQIVND (reference sequence). CDR3 in DNA: TGTGCCAGTACCCCGGGGGACGGTTATGAAAAACTGTTTTTT. Residues: CASTPGDGYEKLFF.

V and J are TRBV20-1 and TRBJ1-2; D call uncertain. Germline CDR1 reads DFQATT; CDR2 reads SNEGSKA (reference sequence). V was trimmed by 6 bases and J by 4 bases, leaving 9 bases between them. This CDR3 is 11 amino acids long. This CDR3 reads CSASRSYGYTF. CDR3 bases: TGCAGTGCCTCCCGGAGCTATGGCTACACCTTC.

The chain carries TRBV18 and TRBJ1-1, with a tentative D call TRBD1 (6 bases). The CDR3 runs to 15 residues. Germline V lookup: CDR1 KGHSH, CDR2 LQKENI. Trimming took off 2 bases at V and 5 bases at J, with 15 bases between the two ends. The CDR3 sequence is CASSPGGRGGTEAFF. Written as DNA, the CDR3 is TGTGCCAGCTCACCAGGGGGCCGTGGAGGGACTGAAGCTTTCTTT.

The rearrangement uses TRBV10-3 and TRBJ2-2; 8 bases fit TRBD1. Germline CDR1 ENHRY, CDR2 SYGVKD. V gave up 11 bases and J gave up 1 base; unmatched junction bases: 12. The CDR3 is 16 amino acids. As DNA, the CDR3 is TGTGCCGTCCCTACTTCAGGGGGCCGGAACACCGGGGAGCTGTTTTTT. This codes for CAVPTSGGRNTGELFF.

This rearrangement joins TRBV2 to TRBJ1-1, with unresolved D. Per the germline V gene, CDR1 is SNHLY and CDR2 is FYNNEI. The V gene lost 3 bases and the J gene lost 1 base, with 9 bases spanning the gap. This CDR3 contains 14 residues. The DNA of the CDR3 is TGTGCCAGCAGTGACTACAGCACGAACACTGAAGCTTTCTTT. As protein: CASSDYSTNTEAFF.

The chain carries TRBV3-1 (or the pseudogene TRBV3-2) and TRBJ1-5; TRBD1 matches 9 bases. The V gene end was trimmed by 0 bases and the J gene end by 4 bases; junction bases not matched to a gene: 4. Germline V CDR1 and CDR2: LGHDT, YNNKEL (reference sequence). This CDR3 contains 16 residues. DNA for the CDR3: TGTGCCAGCAGCCAAGATCTGACAGGGGGTAATCAGCCCCAGCATTTT. Protein product: CASSQDLTGGNQPQHF.

A word on this clone: At one of its ends the junction is not consistent with the germline gene, which may arise from a read error. This chain uses TRBV5-1 with TRBJ2-6; no definite D call. The CDR3 is 17 amino acids. Germline V lookup: CDR1 SGHRS, CDR2 YFSETQ. Here the CDR3 DNA reads TGCGCCAGCAGCTTTCTTGGGTTAAACTCTAGGGCCAACGTCCTGACTTTC. Translation gives CASSFLGLNSRANVLTF.

The gene calls are TRBV7-9 and TRBJ2-1; 8 bases align to TRBD2. Losses at the gene ends were 4 bases for V and 0 bases for J; bases not matched to a gene: 8. Germline CDR1 reads SEHNR; CDR2 reads FQNEAQ (reference sequence). The CDR3 has 17 amino acids. CDR3 region: CASSSLVLAVSYNEQFF. CDR3 nucleotide sequence: TGTGCCAGCAGCTCTTTAGTACTAGCGGTCTCCTACAATGAGCAGTTCTTC.

The CDR3 spells CASSPYTKREQYV. The CDR3 region has the DNA TGTGCCAGCTCACCTTATACCAAACGGGAGCAGTACGTC. The V gene is TRBV18, the J gene TRBJ2-7; D is uncertain. V lost 3 bases and J lost 7, with 13 bases in between. The CDR3 has 13 residues. Germline V gene sequence: CDR1 KGHSH, CDR2 LQKENI.

This sequence joins TRBV10-2 and TRBJ1-4; 7 bases are a match to TRBD1. The CDR3 is 13 amino acids. CDR1 and CDR2 (germline): WSHSY, SAAADI. V lost 8 bases to trimming and J lost 5 bases; unmatched junction nucleotides: 5. The CDR3 loop is CASAKGQNEKLFF. CDR3 in DNA: TGCGCCAGCGCTAAGGGACAGAATGAAAAACTGTTTTTT.

The chain recombines TRBV28 with TRBJ1-2, with 7 bases identical to TRBD1. This CDR3 region has 14 residues. Germline CDR1 and CDR2: MDHEN and SYDVKM. V lost 5 bases to trimming and J lost 5 bases; unmatched junction nucleotides: 8. This chain's CDR3 is CASSLGDSVYGYTF. The CDR3 DNA reads as TGTGCCAGCAGTCTGGGGGACAGTGTTTATGGCTACACCTTC.

The chain employs TRBV2 and TRBJ2-1; a weak D match, TRBD1 (6 bases). The CDR3 is 13 residues long. Germline V gene sequence: CDR1 SNHLY, CDR2 FYNNEI. V was trimmed by 1 base and J by 6 bases, leaving 7 bases between them. The CDR3 spells CASSEGDTNEQFF. The CDR3 DNA reads as TGTGCCAGCAGTGAAGGGGACACCAATGAGCAGTTCTTC. Filled out from reference TRBV2 and TRBJ2-1, the complete variable domain reads EPEVTQTPSHQVTQMGQEVILRCVPISNHLYFYWYRQILGQKVEFLVSFYNNEISEKSEIFDDQFSVERPDGSNFTLKIRSTKLEDSAMYFCASSEGDTNEQFFGPGTRLTVL.

About this clone itself: Other nucleotide sequences from this sample produce the same CDR3. The chain combines TRBV12-3 or TRBV12-4 with TRBJ2-3, with a weak D call TRBD2 (5 bases). The CDR3 has 13 amino acids. V lost 3 bases and J lost 4, with 8 bases in between. CDR3 region: CASSFGGSDTQYF. In DNA, the CDR3 is TGTGCCAGCAGTTTTGGCGGGTCAGATACGCAGTATTTT.

The rearrangement uses TRBV11-2 and TRBJ2-1, with D unresolved. Trimming left V 5 bases short and J 4 bases short, with 9 bases between. There are 13 residues in the CDR3. Germline assignment: CDR1 SGHAT and CDR2 FQNNGV. The CDR3 DNA follows: TGTGCCAGCAGCCCCGCTGTGTACAATGAGCAGTTCTTC. Translation: CASSPAVYNEQFF.

The chain joins TRBV6-1 to TRBJ1-3; D is possibly TRBD1 (5 bases). The CDR3 length is 16 residues. The germline V and J ends were trimmed by 4 bases and 7 bases, with 20 bases remaining between them. Germline-derived CDR1 and CDR2 are MNHNS and SASEGT. CDR3 protein: CASSAVPGPQANTIYF. The CDR3 region has the DNA TGTGCCAGCAGTGCAGTGCCGGGACCTCAAGCGAACACCATATATTTT.

The rearrangement links TRBV6-5 to TRBJ1-1; no definite D call. This CDR3 contains 12 residues. V lost 6 bases and J lost 7, with 12 bases in between. Germline V gene sequence: CDR1 MNHEY, CDR2 SVGAGI. The CDR3 sequence is CASRTSRFEAFF. In DNA form, the CDR3 reads TGTGCCAGCAGGACGTCAAGGTTTGAAGCTTTCTTT.

This CDR3 reads CASSVTGSGSQPQHF. The CDR3, as DNA: TGTGCCAGCAGCGTCACAGGATCAGGCAGTCAGCCCCAGCATTTT. The chain couples TRBV9 to TRBJ1-5; maybe TRBD1 (5 bases). Per germline, CDR1 SGDLS and CDR2 YYNGEE. CDR3 size: 15 residues. The ends were cut back, 2 bases at V and 6 bases at J, with 15 bases in the middle. Together with reference TRBV9 and TRBJ1-5, the CDR3 gives the full variable domain: DSGVTQTPKHLITATGQRVTLRCSPRSGDLSVYWYQQSLDQGLQFLIQYYNGEERAKGNILERFSAQQFPDLHSELNLSSLELGDSALYFCASSVTGSGSQPQHFGDGTRLSIL.

This chain's CDR3 is CASSHTGTGEGYGYTF. The CDR3 DNA follows: TGTGCCAGCAGCCACACCGGGACAGGGGAGGGTTATGGCTACACCTTC. The rearrangement uses TRBV3-1 (or the pseudogene TRBV3-2) and TRBJ1-2; TRBD1 aligns across 10 bases. The J segment lost 5 bases and the V segment lost 3 bases, leaving 9 bases of the junction unmatched. The length of the CDR3 is 16 residues. CDR1 is LGHDT and CDR2 is YNNKEL in the germline V gene (reference sequence).

V gene TRBV9 combines with J gene TRBJ2-5; possibly TRBD1 for D (5 bases). The germline gives CDR1 SGDLS, CDR2 YYNGEE. This CDR3 comprises 16 residues. Trimming cost V 1 base and J 5 bases, with 18 bases left between them. CDR3: CASSVNTLGHSETQYF. CDR3 sequence (DNA): TGTGCCAGCAGCGTAAACACCCTGGGGCACTCGGAGACCCAGTACTTC.

This clone was seen only once. The V call is TRBV4-1, the J call TRBJ2-1; TRBD2 might be the D (6 bases). This CDR3 spans 15 amino acids. Trimming left V 6 bases short and J 2 bases short, with 14 bases between. Looked up from germline, CDR1 is MGHRA and CDR2 is YSYEKL. The CDR3 loop is CASSRGGTTYNEQFF. DNA for the CDR3: TGCGCCAGCAGTCGCGGCGGGACGACCTACAATGAGCAGTTCTTC.

This clone was seen only once. V usage is TRBV15 and J usage is TRBJ1-2; D uncertain. V lost 0 bases and J lost 4, with 6 bases in between. The CDR3 is made up of 13 amino acids. Germline values: CDR1 LNHNV, CDR2 YYDKDF (reference sequence). The DNA of the CDR3 is TGTGCCACCAGCAGAGAGGCCATCTATGGCTACACCTTC. Protein: CATSREAIYGYTF.

The rearrangement uses TRBV6-2 or TRBV6-3 and TRBJ2-7; D ambiguous. The germline CDR1 and CDR2 sequences are MNHEY and SVGEGT. The CDR3 runs to 14 residues. The V and J ends lost 0 bases and 7 bases respectively, with 13 bases between them. CDR3 nucleotide sequence: TGTGCCAGCAGTTACTCGAACCCCCTCGGAGAGCAGTACGTC. Residues: CASSYSNPLGEQYV.

The V call is TRBV4-1, the J call TRBJ1-1, with a weak D call TRBD1 (6 bases). Germline assignment: CDR1 MGHRA and CDR2 YSYEKL. The CDR3 length is 13 residues. V lost 5 bases and J lost 4, with 11 bases in between. In DNA form, the CDR3 reads TGCGCCAGCAGCTTCCAGGGGACCACTGAAGCTTTCTTT. It encodes CASSFQGTTEAFF.

The chain uses TRBV7-2 and TRBJ1-2; 7 bases are a match to TRBD1. Germline CDR1 is SGHTA and CDR2 is FQGNSA. This CDR3 contains 18 residues. The V and J ends lost 3 bases and 2 bases, in that order; junction bases with no gene match: 15. Here the CDR3 DNA reads TGTGCCAGCAGCTTCCCACTGACAGGGCGGAGACTGAACTATGGCTACACCTTC. Protein product: CASSFPLTGRRLNYGYTF.

This chain connects TRBV11-2 to TRBJ2-1; 10 nucleotides line up with TRBD2. The germline gives CDR1 SGHAT, CDR2 FQNNGV. This CDR3 spans 15 amino acids. V was pared by 0 bases and J by 15 bases, with 11 bases of the junction left unmatched. The CDR3 sequence is CASSLDLWSGRGVFF. The CDR3 coding sequence is TGTGCCAGCAGCTTAGATCTCTGGAGCGGGAGGGGGGTGTTCTTC. Filled out from reference TRBV11-2 and TRBJ2-1, the complete variable domain reads EAGVAQSPRYKIIEKRQSVAFWCNPISGHATLYWYQQILGQGPKLLIQFQNNGVVDDSQLPKDRFSAERLKGVDSTLKIQPAKLEDSAVYLCASSLDLWSGRGVFFGPGTRLTVL.